The rows below give T cell receptor beta chains drawn from one sample of a study of blood T cells in healthy people across ages. Via MiXCR, TCRdb re-called the 5' RACE reads, giving one row per CDR3 protein. The sample comprises 2 million or so distinct CDR3 sequences, around 48% of which are singletons, and around 2.1% rests with the top ten. Sequencing was carried out using blood. Receptor source: a woman between 40 and 50 years old in good health. The CDR3 runs from the conserved cysteine through the conserved F or W. Each record gives: clone size, V gene, J gene, D gene, CDR3 protein, CDR3 DNA. D genes are given only for firm matches. A row's size may be missing; if present it is once, few, many or a size class.

>-|TRBV7-9|TRBJ1-2|-
CASSSDQPRQYETGYGYTF
TGTGCCAGCAGTTCGGACCAGCCAAGACAGTACGAGACGGGATATGGCTACACCTTC
>few|TRBV27|TRBJ2-3|-
CATSLGTDTQYF
TGTGCCACCAGTTTGGGCACAGATACGCAGTATTTT
>few|TRBV7-2|TRBJ1-2|-
CASSLDLGPGDYGYTF
TGTGCCAGCAGCTTAGATCTGGGCCCGGGGGACTATGGCTACACCTTC
>-|TRBV6-1|TRBJ1-4|TRBD1
CASSEGTANEKLFF
TGTGCCAGCAGTGAGGGGACAGCTAATGAAAAACTGTTTTTT
>few|TRBV6-1|TRBJ2-5|-
CASSEAQRETQYF
TGTGCCAGCAGTGAAGCGCAGCGGGAGACCCAGTACTTC
>-|TRBV7-6|TRBJ2-1|-
CASSLGFAGPAPPYNEQFF
TGTGCCAGCAGCTTAGGTTTTGCGGGCCCAGCCCCGCCCTACAATGAGCAGTTCTTC
>many|TRBV7-3|TRBJ2-1|-
CASSPNNYNEQFF
TGTGCCAGCAGCCCAAACAACTACAATGAGCAGTTCTTC
>-|TRBV2|TRBJ2-3|TRBD1
CASGGQAGRGDTQYF
TGTGCCAGCGGGGGACAGGCGGGAAGGGGGGATACGCAGTATTTT
>-|TRBV7-2|TRBJ2-5|-
CASSLGRYQETQYF
TGTGCCAGCAGCTTAGGACGGTATCAAGAGACCCAGTACTTC
>-|TRBV7-9|TRBJ2-5|TRBD1
CASSPGGQGIRGETQYF
TGTGCCAGCAGCCCCGGGGGACAGGGGATTCGGGGAGAGACCCAGTACTTC
>-|TRBV7-2|TRBJ2-4|-
CASGDYEPYF
TGTGCCAGCGGAGACTACGAGCCGTACTTC
>few|TRBV15|TRBJ2-3|-
CATSRAPGGDSTDTQYF
TGTGCCACCAGCAGAGCACCTGGAGGGGATTCCACAGATACGCAGTATTTT
>-|TRBV6-5|TRBJ1-2|-
CASTTFRSPLGYTF
TGTGCCAGCACTACCTTTCGGAGTCCCTTGGGCTACACCTTC
>-|TRBV4-2|TRBJ1-2|-
CASSQEWGKPYGYTF
TGTGCCAGCAGCCAAGAGTGGGGGAAGCCCTATGGCTACACCTTC
>-|TRBV11-2|TRBJ2-5|-
CASSLEALGRETQYF
TGTGCCAGCAGCTTAGAGGCCCTAGGGAGGGAGACCCAGTACTTC
>-|TRBV12-3/TRBV12-4|TRBJ2-4|TRBD1
CAGSPGTVNIQYF
TGTGCCGGCAGTCCCGGGACAGTAAACATTCAGTACTTC
>-|TRBV12-3/TRBV12-4|TRBJ1-1|-
CASSTVRNTEAFF
TGTGCCAGCAGTACTGTACGGAACACTGAAGCTTTCTTT
>-|TRBV7-8|TRBJ1-5|TRBD1
CASVGAGGSSNQPQHF
TGTGCCAGCGTAGGTGCAGGGGGCAGTAGCAATCAGCCCCAGCATTTT
>-|TRBV29-1|TRBJ1-1|-
CSAQGAGVLAGRTEAFF
TGCAGCGCCCAAGGGGCAGGGGTATTGGCAGGTAGGACTGAAGCTTTCTTT
>few|TRBV6-6|TRBJ2-7|-
CASSSLFGEQYF
TGTGCCAGCAGCTCCTTGTTCGGGGAGCAGTACTTC
>few|TRBV7-6|TRBJ2-7|TRBD1
CASSLEQGLSYEQYF
TGTGCCAGCAGCTTAGAACAGGGGCTCTCCTACGAGCAGTACTTC
>once|TRBV28|TRBJ2-1|-
CASYSFRSAYNEQFF
TGTGCCAGCTACTCTTTCCGGTCAGCCTACAATGAGCAGTTCTTC
>-|TRBV6-5|TRBJ2-5|-
CASSYSVEETQYF
TGTGCCAGCAGTTACTCGGTGGAAGAGACCCAGTACTTC
>-|TRBV18|TRBJ1-4|-
CASSPSSDRNEKLFF
TGTGCCAGCTCACCAAGCAGCGACAGAAATGAAAAACTGTTTTTT
>-|TRBV10-3|TRBJ2-5|-
CATSGGKETQYF
TGTGCCACTTCCGGCGGGAAAGAGACCCAGTACTTC
>-|TRBV7-8|TRBJ2-7|-
CASSLATRGAGGNRDEQYF
TGTGCCAGCAGCTTAGCTACCCGGGGGGCAGGGGGCAATCGGGACGAGCAGTACTTC
>-|TRBV4-2|TRBJ1-2|TRBD1
CASSQEWGNVGQGRGYTF
TGTGCCAGCAGCCAAGAATGGGGTAATGTGGGACAGGGACGTGGCTACACCTTC
>-|TRBV20-1|TRBJ1-5|-
CSARDNGRYSNQPQHF
TGCAGTGCTAGAGATAACGGACGATATAGCAATCAGCCCCAGCATTTT
>-|TRBV6-5|TRBJ1-2|TRBD1
CASSYEGQGNGYTF
TGTGCCAGCAGTTACGAGGGACAGGGAAATGGCTACACCTTC
>-|TRBV7-2|TRBJ2-3|TRBD2
CASSFKRGGRGDTQYF
TGTGCCAGCAGCTTCAAGCGGGGGGGCCGGGGAGATACGCAGTATTTT
>-|TRBV6-5|TRBJ2-3|-
CASSYDGSSGNTQYF
TGTGCCAGCAGTTACGACGGGTCCTCCGGGAATACGCAGTATTTT
>-|TRBV7-2|TRBJ1-5|-
CASSLGPGSNQPQHF
TGTGCCAGCAGCTTAGGGCCAGGGAGCAATCAGCCCCAGCATTTT
>-|TRBV20-1|TRBJ2-7|TRBD1
CSARSDRGFSYEQYF
TGCAGTGCTAGGTCGGACAGGGGATTCTCCTACGAGCAGTACTTC
>-|TRBV7-2|TRBJ2-7|-
CASSLLLASYEQYF
TGTGCCAGCAGCTTATTACTAGCCTCCTACGAGCAGTACTTC
>once|TRBV20-1|TRBJ2-1|-
CSARDVGCEQFF
TGCAGTGCTAGAGATGTGGGGTGTGAGCAGTTCTTC
>-|TRBV14|TRBJ2-3|TRBD2
CASSSSGGYTQYF
TGTGCCAGCAGCTCTAGCGGGGGATATACGCAGTATTTT
>few|TRBV20-1|TRBJ2-5|TRBD1
CSASQGAWGQETQYF
TGCAGTGCTAGCCAGGGGGCGTGGGGCCAAGAGACCCAGTACTTC
>few|TRBV7-2|TRBJ1-2|TRBD1
CASRGQILTNGYTF
TGTGCCAGCAGGGGACAGATCCTGACAAATGGCTACACCTTC
>few|TRBV20-1|TRBJ2-7|TRBD1
CSARGGTGYGEQYF
TGCAGTGCTAGAGGGGGGACAGGGTACGGCGAGCAGTACTTC
>-|TRBV29-1|TRBJ2-5|-
CSAVSLVGETQYF
TGCAGCGCCGTGTCTTTAGTGGGGGAGACCCAGTACTTC
>once|TRBV7-9|TRBJ2-3|-
CASSPPGFAYDTQYF
TGTGCCAGCAGCCCCCCGGGGTTCGCATATGATACGCAGTATTTT
>-|TRBV5-5|TRBJ2-1|-
CASSLIFVRPGGGGYNEQFF
TGTGCCAGCAGCTTGATCTTTGTTCGGCCGGGGGGCGGCGGCTACAATGAGCAGTTCTTC
>once|TRBV20-1|TRBJ1-2|-
CSAPEKIGNYGYTF
TGCAGTGCGCCGGAAAAGATAGGGAACTATGGCTACACCTTC
>few|TRBV7-2|TRBJ2-5|-
CASSFNSLGETQYF
TGTGCCAGCAGCTTCAACTCCCTGGGAGAGACCCAGTACTTC